These T cell receptor beta chains were read from a single sample in a study of response to subunit inactivated influenza vaccine. From the RT-PCR reads, TCRdb called clonotypes with MiXCR, one entry per CDR3 protein. The sample carries 500,000 to 600,000 distinct CDR3 sequences, under 15% recorded once. Sequences were derived from PBMCs from blood, sampled roughly 48 days after vaccination. These receptors came from a man over 45 who received an inactivated influenza vaccine. Each CDR3 is given with its conserved first and last residue.

j_call: TRBJ2-1; cdr3_length: 14; v_call: TRBV28; cdr3_aa: CASMAAGAYNEQFF
j_call: TRBJ2-7; cdr3_length: 16; v_call: TRBV15; cdr3_aa: CATSRAREGGFNEQYF
j_call: TRBJ1-1; cdr3_length: 13; v_call: TRBV15; cdr3_aa: CATSRAEGAGDEF
j_call: TRBJ2-1; cdr3_length: 14; v_call: TRBV20-1; cdr3_aa: CSAILAGVSGEQFF
j_call: TRBJ2-1; cdr3_length: 21; v_call: TRBV3-1; cdr3_aa: CASSQVWKRGREGSSYNEQFF
j_call: TRBJ2-7; cdr3_length: 13; v_call: TRBV27; cdr3_aa: CASSSAGPYEQYF
j_call: TRBJ2-3; cdr3_length: 22; v_call: TRBV5-1; cdr3_aa: CASSSFQSGTGGLRLVSDTQYF
j_call: TRBJ2-2; cdr3_length: 14; v_call: TRBV12-3/TRBV12-4; cdr3_aa: CASSFGGSSGELFF
j_call: TRBJ2-7; cdr3_length: 13; v_call: TRBV28; cdr3_aa: CASKAEVPYEQYF
j_call: TRBJ2-7; cdr3_length: 12; v_call: TRBV20-1; cdr3_aa: CSALGQAYEQYF
j_call: TRBJ2-7; cdr3_length: 16; v_call: TRBV11-3; cdr3_aa: CASSLVPPGGPYEQYF
j_call: TRBJ2-7; cdr3_length: 12; v_call: TRBV20-1; cdr3_aa: CSARQSDHEQYF
j_call: TRBJ2-7; cdr3_length: 16; v_call: TRBV15; cdr3_aa: CATSSLSGVEVLEQYF
j_call: TRBJ2-7; cdr3_length: 15; v_call: TRBV20-1; cdr3_aa: CSARDIAGGFYEQYF
j_call: TRBJ2-3; cdr3_length: 14; v_call: TRBV5-1; cdr3_aa: CASREGLATDTQYF
j_call: TRBJ2-1; cdr3_length: 15; v_call: TRBV19; cdr3_aa: CASSTWGQGNNEQFF
j_call: TRBJ2-7; cdr3_length: 14; v_call: TRBV4-2; cdr3_aa: CASSQGTSGRAGYF
j_call: TRBJ1-2; cdr3_length: 14; v_call: TRBV10-3; cdr3_aa: CAISELRTTYGYTF
j_call: TRBJ2-7; cdr3_length: 15; v_call: TRBV5-5; cdr3_aa: CASSLAGGASYEQYF
j_call: TRBJ1-1; cdr3_length: 14; v_call: TRBV20-1; cdr3_aa: CSARTRAGNTEAFF